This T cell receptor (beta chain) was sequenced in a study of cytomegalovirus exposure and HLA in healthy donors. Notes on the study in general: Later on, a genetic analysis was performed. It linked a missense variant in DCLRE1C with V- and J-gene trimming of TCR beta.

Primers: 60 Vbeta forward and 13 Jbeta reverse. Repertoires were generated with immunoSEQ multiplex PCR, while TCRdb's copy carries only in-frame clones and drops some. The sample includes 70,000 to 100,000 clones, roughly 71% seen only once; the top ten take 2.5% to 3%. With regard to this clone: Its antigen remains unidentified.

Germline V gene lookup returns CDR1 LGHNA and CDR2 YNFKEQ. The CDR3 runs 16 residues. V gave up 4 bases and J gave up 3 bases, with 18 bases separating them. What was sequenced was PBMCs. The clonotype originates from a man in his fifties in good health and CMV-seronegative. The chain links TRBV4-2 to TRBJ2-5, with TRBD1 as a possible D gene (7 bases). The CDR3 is CASSRKKGGGEETQYF. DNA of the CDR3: TGTGCCAGCAGCCGTAAAAAAGGGGGCGGGGAAGAGACCCAGTACTTC.